This entry is about one T cell receptor beta chain. From germline, CDR1 is LGHDT and CDR2 YNNKEL (reference sequence). The germline V and J ends were trimmed by 1 base and 1 base, with 14 bases remaining between them. The CDR3 has 16 amino acids. TCRdb keeps only in-frame clones here, not all; method: immunoSEQ multiplex PCR. The top ten hold around 2% of the sample, which has some 200,000 clones, around 81% seen once. The data derive from a study of blood T cell repertoires in COVID-19. The specimen sequenced was peripheral blood. This TCR was sampled from a woman aged 60-75 years with acute or convalescent COVID-19. The chain uses TRBV3-1 (or the pseudogene TRBV3-2) and TRBJ2-7; tentative D call: TRBD1 (6 bases). CDR3 loop: CASSQAFRQESYEQYF. Here the CDR3 DNA reads TGTGCCAGCAGCCAAGCGTTCCGACAGGAGTCCTACGAGCAGTACTTC.